This record looks at one T cell receptor beta chain sequence and its context. Its antigen is undetermined. The data were obtained in a study of beta chain features in type 1 diabetes. For the study at large: No age, gender or cell yield differences were seen between patients and healthy donors.

The investigators reverse transcribed all of the isolated RNA, so they sequenced expressed TCRB transcripts. The data were produced by immunoSEQ multiplex PCR, yet TCRdb's version contains in-frame clones alone and is incomplete. The sample includes 350,000 to 450,000 clones, approximately 15% of them seen just once. V lost 4 bases and J 2 bases, leaving 13 bases between the germline ends. Germline V gene lookup returns CDR1 SGHRS and CDR2 YFSETQ. This CDR3 has 14 residues. General observations from the study: Researchers report that Type 1 diabetes patients had moderately but significantly shorter TCRB CDR3s across all four CD4+ subsets. A potential influence of HLA type upon TCRB rearrangement remained unresolved herein.

The specimen sequenced was naive CD4+ T cells from blood. V gene TRBV5-1 combines with J gene TRBJ2-7; possible D gene TRBD2, 6 bases. The TCR originated in a man aged 30 to 39 in good health. The CDR3 DNA reads as TGCGCCAGCAGCCCGGACGGGGGTACCTACGAGCAGTACGTC. It specifies CASSPDGGTYEQYV.